The next 11 T cell receptor beta chains were all read from a single sample in a study of shared clonotypes between healthy human individuals. It was CD45RO-negative cells, positively selected for CCR7, that made up naive CD8 cells, with terminally differentiated effector memory CD45RA+ cells excluded. Method: immunoSEQ multiplex PCR; TCRdb's copy keeps in-frame clones and lacks some. The data hold around 2.1 million clones, with roughly 91% observed a single time. Sequenced: naive CD8+ T cells from PBMCs. Source of these receptors: a man younger than 30 in good health. Some clones in this sample may be carry-over from other donors' samples.

V and J are TRBV14 and TRBJ1-2; D not resolved. The CDR3 extends over 14 amino acids. V was cut by 4 bases and J by 0 bases, with 9 bases left in between. Germline CDR1 and CDR2: SGHDN and FVKESK. The CDR3 loop is CASSPYDANYGYTF. The CDR3 coding sequence is TGTGCCAGCAGCCCCTATGACGCTAACTATGGCTACACCTTC.

CDR3 amino acids: CASSERGVKPTDTQYF. DNA for the CDR3: TGTGCCAGCAGTGAAAGGGGGGTTAAACCCACAGATACGCAGTATTTT. This chain connects TRBV2 to TRBJ2-3; either TRBD1 or TRBD2 may supply D (6 bases each). Trimming pared 2 bases from V and 2 bases from J, leaving 14 bases between. CDR3 length equals 16 residues. CDR1 and CDR2 from the germline V gene are SNHLY and FYNNEI.

The chain uses TRBV7-9 and TRBJ2-6; D gene uncertain. Germline CDR1 is SEHNR and CDR2 is FQNEAQ (reference sequence). The ends were cut back, 8 bases at V and 2 bases at J, with 4 bases in the middle. CDR3 length: 12 residues. In DNA form, the CDR3 reads TGTGCCAGCCCCGCTGGGGCCAACGTCCTGACTTTC. Translated: CASPAGANVLTF.

In its sample, this clone was seen a few times. J is TRBJ1-1 and V is TRBV25-1; D is unclear. V was cut by 6 bases and J by 8 bases, with 10 bases left in between. Germline values: CDR1 MGHDK, CDR2 SYGVNS. The CDR3 sequence is 11 residues long. The CDR3 DNA is TGTGCCAGCAGCCTCAACGGGGAAGCTTTCTTT. This gives the protein CASSLNGEAFF.

The chain has TRBV27 and TRBJ2-5; no reliable D call. CDR3 size: 13 residues. The germline CDR1 and CDR2 sequences are MNHEY and SMNVEV (reference sequence). V shed 2 bases and J shed 4 bases, with 8 bases lying between them. Here the CDR3 reads CASSLGFPETQYF. CDR3 coding DNA: TGTGCCAGCAGTTTAGGGTTCCCAGAGACCCAGTACTTC.

The CDR3 nucleotides are TGTGCCAGCAGTCAACTAGCGGGAGGGGACGAGCAGTACTTC. The encoded protein is CASSQLAGGDEQYF. The chain has TRBV7-6 and TRBJ2-7; TRBD2 agrees at 13 bases. J lost 5 bases, V lost 6 bases, and 4 bases had no gene match. This CDR3 has 14 amino acids. Germline V gene lookup returns CDR1 SGHVS and CDR2 FNYEAQ.

This chain uses TRBV7-9 with TRBJ2-2, with D unresolved. Germline V gene lookup returns CDR1 SEHNR and CDR2 FQNEAQ (reference sequence). Trimming took 0 bases from V and 6 from J, leaving 11 bases between them. There are 15 residues in the CDR3. CDR3 in amino acids: CASSLAPPSAGELFF. In DNA, the CDR3 is TGTGCCAGCAGCTTAGCCCCACCAAGCGCCGGGGAGCTGTTTTTT.

The chain uses TRBV27 and TRBJ2-7; TRBD2 is a possible D gene (6 bases). V was pared by 3 bases and J by 1 base, with 13 bases between. The CDR3 extends over 15 amino acids. CDR1 and CDR2 from the germline V gene are MNHEY and SMNVEV (reference sequence). The CDR3 DNA is TGTGCCAGCAGTTTGGGCGGGATAGGGTCCTACGAGCAGTACTTC. Translated, it gives CASSLGGIGSYEQYF.

The chain links TRBV29-1 to TRBJ1-5; D perhaps matches TRBD1 (6 bases). CDR3 size: 13 residues. The V end lost 5 bases, the J end lost 3 bases, and 11 bases lay between the germline ends. Germline V CDR1 and CDR2: SQVTM, ANQGSEA. CDR3 in DNA: TGCAGCGTTCTCGGACAGTCCAATCAGCCCCAGCATTTT. Amino acid sequence: CSVLGQSNQPQHF.

The J gene is TRBJ2-3, the V gene TRBV13; 12 positions match TRBD2. J lost 0 bases, V lost 4 bases, and 5 bases had no gene match. The CDR3 loop spans 17 amino acids. CDR1 and CDR2 from the germline V gene are PRHDT and FYEKMQ (reference sequence). CDR3 DNA sequence: TGTGCCAGCAGCTCGACTAGCGGGGGACCTAGCACAGATACGCAGTATTTT. Translation: CASSSTSGGPSTDTQYF.

V and J are TRBV9 and TRBJ2-7, with 11 bases aligning to TRBD2. Losses at the gene ends were 3 bases for V and 3 bases for J; bases not matched to a gene: 5. The CDR3 runs to 15 residues. From germline, CDR1 is SGDLS and CDR2 YYNGEE. The DNA of the CDR3 is TGTGCCAGCAGCGGAGGGACTAGCGGAAACTACGAGCAGTACTTC. This encodes CASSGGTSGNYEQYF.